The 15 T cell receptor beta chains presented below share a single source sample, sequenced in a study of cytomegalovirus exposure and HLA in healthy donors. A multiplex PCR was run with 60 Vbeta primers and 13 Jbeta primers. TCRdb's table, derived via immunoSEQ multiplex PCR, lists solely in-frame clones and lacks some. The data show under 100,000 clones, with 55% to 75% seen just once and approximately 15% held by the top ten. Specimen: PBMCs. Receptors were obtained from a woman between 45 and 65 years old in good health and CMV-seropositive.

The CDR3 DNA sequence: TGCGCCAGCAGCTTAGGACGTAGCGGGGTTACCGACAATGAGCAGTTCTTC. Translating it yields CASSLGRSGVTDNEQFF. The chain has TRBV5-1 and TRBJ2-1; TRBD2 matches at 8 bases. Germline V gene data show CDR1 as SGHRS and CDR2 as YFSETQ. There are 17 residues in the CDR3. J gave up 5 bases and V 2 bases, and 12 bases lay outside the gene matches.

V gene TRBV18 combines with J gene TRBJ2-7; 7 nucleotides line up with TRBD2. Germline V CDR1 and CDR2: KGHSH, LQKENI. This CDR3 region has 14 residues. Trimming cost V 1 base and J 3 bases; bases outside gene matches: 3. CDR3 protein: CASSPREGVYEQYF. CDR3 sequence (DNA): TGTGCCAGCTCACCACGGGAGGGAGTCTACGAGCAGTACTTC.

The chain carries TRBV16 and TRBJ1-5, with D possibly being TRBD1 (5 bases). The germline V gene encodes CDR1 KGHSY and CDR2 FQNENV. This CDR3 comprises 14 residues. The V gene lost 1 base and the J gene lost 4 bases, with 8 bases spanning the gap. DNA of the CDR3: TGTGCCAGCAGCCAATTTCAGGGAAATCAGCCCCAGCATTTT. This codes for CASSQFQGNQPQHF.

As for this clone: This sample includes further DNA sequences coding for the same CDR3. This chain links TRBV10-2 with TRBJ1-5; D is perhaps TRBD1 (5 bases). Trimming stripped 0 bases from V and 2 bases from J, with 8 bases between. Germline V CDR1 and CDR2: WSHSY, SAAADI. CDR3 size: 15 residues. The CDR3 loop reads CASSESGHRNQPQHF. The CDR3 DNA sequence: TGCGCCAGCAGTGAGTCGGGGCACCGCAATCAGCCCCAGCATTTT.

The chain employs TRBV28 and TRBJ2-3, with TRBD2 matching 7 bases. CDR1 and CDR2 (germline): MDHEN, SYDVKM. After removal of 1 base from V and 4 bases from J, the junction contained 14 bases not matched to a gene. The CDR3 loop spans 18 amino acids. The CDR3 region is CASSLFPLRTSAADTQYF. CDR3 nucleotide sequence: TGTGCCAGCAGTTTATTCCCCCTACGCACTAGCGCGGCAGATACGCAGTATTTT.

The gene calls are TRBV6-5 and TRBJ1-1, with 9 bases aligning to TRBD1. Germline CDR1 MNHEY, CDR2 SVGAGI. The V gene end was trimmed by 4 bases and the J gene end by 2 bases; junction bases not matched to a gene: 8. The CDR3 has 16 residues. Written as DNA, the CDR3 is TGTGCCAGCAGTTCACCTCATACAGGGGGCAACACTGAAGCTTTCTTT. This encodes CASSSPHTGGNTEAFF.

The V call is TRBV10-2, the J call TRBJ2-2; 13 positions agree with TRBD2. CDR1 is WSHSY, CDR2 SAAADI, per germline. Trimming took 8 bases from V and 6 from J; bases not matched to a gene: 6. The CDR3 extends over 15 amino acids. The CDR3 region is CASQPTSGRSGELFF. CDR3 sequence (DNA): TGCGCCAGCCAACCGACTAGCGGGAGGTCCGGGGAGCTGTTTTTT.

The CDR3: CASTDSREAFF. The CDR3 DNA sequence: TGTGCCAGTACCGATTCTCGGGAAGCTTTCTTT. The chain uses TRBV19 and TRBJ1-1; D is unclear. With 7 bases removed from V and 8 bases from J, the gap between germline ends came to 11 bases. The CDR3 length is 11 residues. Germline lookup yields CDR1 LNHDA and CDR2 SQIVND (reference sequence).

In this sample, this clone turned up once. The CDR3 is CASSPPPGATYEQYF. The CDR3 DNA reads as TGTGCCAGCAGCCCGCCTCCAGGGGCTACCTACGAGCAGTACTTC. The chain combines TRBV28 with TRBJ2-7; possible D gene TRBD1, 6 bases. In germline, CDR1 is MDHEN, CDR2 SYDVKM. The CDR3 has 15 residues. The ends were cut back, 6 bases at V and 2 bases at J, with 17 bases in the middle.

This chain uses TRBV4-2 with TRBJ2-5, with TRBD2 as a possible D gene (7 bases). The CDR3 is 16 residues long. V gave up 4 bases and J gave up 4 bases, with 19 bases separating them. Germline CDR1 is LGHNA and CDR2 is YNFKEQ. The CDR3 nucleotides are TGTGCCAGCAGCCCCTCCGGGGGGCAGGGTAGAGAGACCCAGTACTTC. It codes for CASSPSGGQGRETQYF.

The rearrangement joins TRBV7-9 to TRBJ1-2, with a weak D call TRBD1 (5 bases). V shed 5 bases and J shed 3 bases, with 13 bases lying between them. The CDR3 has 14 residues. CDR1 is SEHNR, CDR2 FQNEAQ, per germline (reference sequence). The CDR3 protein is CASSQTRDYYGYTF. In DNA, the CDR3 is TGTGCCAGCAGCCAGACCCGGGACTACTATGGCTACACCTTC.

This clone was observed a handful of times. The chain has TRBV29-1 and TRBJ2-3; 9 bases fit TRBD2. Germline V lookup: CDR1 SQVTM, CDR2 ANQGSEA. J gave up 3 bases and V 7 bases, and 11 bases lay outside the gene matches. CDR3 length equals 15 residues. The CDR3 spells CSGNIAGVGTDTQYF. The CDR3, as DNA: TGCAGCGGCAACATAGCGGGAGTTGGTACAGATACGCAGTATTTT.

The chain employs TRBV27 and TRBJ2-2, with TRBD2 matching over 11 bases. The CDR3 length is 16 residues. In germline, CDR1 is MNHEY, CDR2 SMNVEV (reference sequence). Trimming removed 4 bases from V and 2 bases from J; junction bases left unmatched: 3. The CDR3 loop is CASSSGLAGNTGELFF. Written as DNA, the CDR3 is TGTGCCAGCAGTTCCGGACTAGCGGGTAACACCGGGGAGCTGTTTTTT.

The chain couples TRBV4-2 to TRBJ2-1; D is undetermined. V lost 0 bases to trimming and J lost 2 bases, with 8 bases between them. The CDR3 sequence is 15 residues long. Germline V gene data show CDR1 as LGHNA and CDR2 as YNFKEQ. The CDR3 bases are TGTGCCAGCAGCCAAGACGGCGGTACCTACAATGAGCAGTTCTTC. It specifies CASSQDGGTYNEQFF.

The chain employs TRBV5-1 and TRBJ2-7; 8 bases match TRBD1. From germline, CDR1 is SGHRS and CDR2 YFSETQ. With 4 bases clipped from V and 1 base from J, the junction kept 4 bases outside the gene matches. The CDR3 contains 14 residues. The CDR3 coding sequence is TGCGCCAGCAGCGCGAGACAGGGGTCCTACGAGCAGTACTTC. Amino acid sequence: CASSARQGSYEQYF.